This T cell receptor beta chain was observed in a study of control samples from healthy donors and cancer patients (dated by TCRdb to about 2020). A distance of 2 bases separates the germline ends of V and J, which lose 3 bases and 0 bases respectively. The cysteine opens and the phenylalanine closes a CDR3 of 12 amino acids. Here the CDR3 DNA is all that survives: 36 bases in frame from base 1. CDR1 is given as KGHSH and CDR2 as LQKENI, both from the germline V gene. The protocol used for the library was the immunoSEQ multiplex PCR assay. Here the immuneACCESS table is served through TCRdb, limited to in-frame sequences with V and J called. Missing clones are a known gap in these copies; in checked studies unresolved V genes cover under half, and the rest lacks a known reason. This sample holds around 90,000 clones; approximately 86% were observed only once. The biggest ten clones account for 20% to 25% of the sample.

Of note for this clone: Its binding antigen is unknown. Base qualities were left out, and no much larger clone turns up one base away.

The clonotype was recovered from a man younger than 45 in good health. The chain employs TRBV18 and TRBJ2-5; confidence is insufficient to name the D gene. The material sequenced was blood. CDR3 sequence: CASSPYQETQYF. DNA sequence: TGTGCCAGCTCACCGTACCAAGAGACCCAGTACTTC.